The 28 T cell receptor beta chains below come from one sample, sequenced in a study of response to subunit inactivated influenza vaccine. One entry per CDR3 protein results from TCRdb running MiXCR on the RT-PCR reads. This table holds 860,000 or so distinct CDR3 sequences, around 21% found once. The source was PBMCs from blood, collected around 5 days after vaccination. The receptor set was obtained from a man in his fifties who received an inactivated influenza vaccine.

This clonotype came up a few times. This sequence joins TRBV7-8 and TRBJ1-6; D remains unclear. The germline V gene has CDR1 SGHVS and CDR2 FQNEAQ. The CDR3 is made up of 16 amino acids. V was trimmed by 3 bases and J by 6 bases, leaving 15 bases between them. The DNA for the CDR3 is TGTGCCAGCAGCTTCGGGCGGGCATTGGGTAATTCACCCCTCCACTTT. This encodes CASSFGRALGNSPLHF.

This chain uses TRBV29-1 with TRBJ2-3; TRBD1 agrees at 7 bases. V gave up 8 bases and J gave up 0 bases; unmatched junction bases: 8. Germline loops: CDR1 SQVTM, CDR2 ANQGSEA. This CDR3 has 14 residues. The chain's CDR3 is CSIHRGTSTDTQYF. The CDR3 region has the DNA TGCAGCATACACAGGGGAACTAGCACAGATACGCAGTATTTT.

This clonotype was seen only a few times. CDR3 in amino acids: CASSMQNTEAFF. Written as DNA, the CDR3 is TGTGCCAGCAGCATGCAGAACACTGAAGCTTTCTTT. The V gene is TRBV5-6, the J gene TRBJ1-1, with D uncertain. The CDR3 is made up of 12 amino acids. Germline V gene sequence: CDR1 SGHDT, CDR2 YYEEEE. Trimming shortened V by 4 bases and J by 1 base, and 5 bases separated the two germline ends.

The rearrangement links TRBV5-8 to TRBJ1-3, with unresolved D. Germline V CDR1 and CDR2: SGHTS, YDEGEE. The V and J ends lost 6 bases and 3 bases respectively, with 7 bases between them. The CDR3 is made up of 12 amino acids. CDR3 loop: CASTPRGNTIYF. The CDR3 DNA is TGTGCCAGCACACCGCGTGGAAACACCATATATTTT.

This clonotype was counted between two and nine times. The chain joins TRBV20-1 to TRBJ2-7, with 7 bases identical to TRBD2. Germline V CDR1 and CDR2: DFQATT, SNEGSKA (reference sequence). V lost 3 bases, J lost 2 bases, and 4 bases stayed unmatched. CDR3 length: 13 amino acids. This CDR3 reads CSARRAGAYEQYF. The CDR3 DNA reads as TGCAGTGCTAGGAGGGCGGGAGCCTACGAGCAGTACTTC.

The chain uses TRBV21-1 and TRBJ2-5; whether TRBD1, the table's D call, matches the DNA was not checked. TRBV21-1 counts as a pseudogene. The CDR3 is made up of 16 amino acids. The CDR3 nucleotides read TGTGCCAGGGGGACAGGGATGCCGCTCGAACAAGAGACCCAGTACTTC. Its translation is CARGTGMPLEQETQYF.

The V call is TRBV4-1, the J call TRBJ1-1; D is unresolved. This CDR3 spans 14 amino acids. Germline V gives CDR1 MGHRA, CDR2 YSYEKL. The V gene lost 3 bases and the J gene lost 0 bases, with 8 bases spanning the gap. CDR3 in DNA: TGCGCCAGCAGCCACCCCGCCTTGAACACTGAAGCTTTCTTT. Amino acids: CASSHPALNTEAFF.

The chain employs TRBV10-3 and TRBJ2-2; 10 bases align to TRBD1. This CDR3 has 17 amino acids. V lost 0 bases and J lost 7; bases outside the gene matches: 8. CDR1 and CDR2 (germline): ENHRY, SYGVKD. Here the CDR3 DNA reads TGTGCCATCAGTGAGTCGATGGACAGGGGGATAGACGGGGAGCTGTTTTTT. This sequence encodes CAISESMDRGIDGELFF.

J is TRBJ2-6 and V is TRBV12-3 or TRBV12-4; 9 nucleotides agree with TRBD1. Losses at the gene ends were 3 bases for V and 9 bases for J; bases not matched to a gene: 6. This CDR3 region has 15 residues. CDR3: CASSFKDRGINVLTF. The CDR3 coding sequence is TGTGCCAGCAGTTTCAAGGACAGGGGAATCAACGTCCTGACTTTC.

The chain has TRBV20-1 and TRBJ1-5; no clear D gene. Trimming removed 3 bases from V and 6 bases from J, with 15 bases in between. This CDR3 has 14 amino acids. CDR1 and CDR2 from the germline V gene are DFQATT and SNEGSKA (reference sequence). CDR3 coding DNA: TGCAGTGCTAGGGGCGGCCGGGCTAGTCAGCCCCAGCATTTT. Translated: CSARGGRASQPQHF.

This rearrangement joins TRBV7-8 to TRBJ2-7; possibly TRBD1 for D (6 bases). Germline V gives CDR1 SGHVS, CDR2 FQNEAQ. CDR3 length equals 16 residues. The V end lost 2 bases, the J end lost 1 base, and 15 bases lay between the germline ends. CDR3 coding DNA: TGTGCCAGCAGCTTAAGACATGGGGGCTATTCCTACGAGCAGTACTTC. Its protein product is CASSLRHGGYSYEQYF.

The chain has TRBV19 and TRBJ2-3; TRBD2 matches at 8 bases. J lost 2 bases, V lost 6 bases, and 16 bases had no gene match. The CDR3 runs to 18 residues. Per germline, CDR1 LNHDA and CDR2 SQIVND (reference sequence). The CDR3 nucleotides are TGTGCCAGTAGCAACCCCGGGGGCGCTAGCGGGCACACAGATACGCAGTATTTT. Translating it yields CASSNPGGASGHTDTQYF.

This clonotype was counted many times. V is TRBV29-1 and J is TRBJ2-5, with TRBD1 as a possible D gene (6 bases). This CDR3 comprises 13 residues. CDR1 is SQVTM, CDR2 ANQGSEA, per germline. The germline V and J ends were trimmed by 3 bases and 5 bases, with 13 bases remaining between them. CDR3 protein: CSVDRGQGETQYF. In DNA form, the CDR3 reads TGCAGCGTTGATCGGGGTCAGGGGGAGACCCAGTACTTC.

The chain recombines TRBV3-1 with TRBJ2-1; TRBD1 might be the D (5 bases). Per the germline V gene, CDR1 is LGHDT and CDR2 is YNNKEL (reference sequence). Trimming pared 4 bases from V and 9 bases from J, leaving 16 bases between. The CDR3 runs to 14 residues. The CDR3 coding sequence is TGTGCCAGCAGCCCGCAACAGGTTGCCGCTGAGCAGTTCTTC. Translation: CASSPQQVAAEQFF.

V usage is TRBV5-1 and J usage is TRBJ2-5; TRBD2 is a possible D gene (5 bases). V lost 0 bases, J lost 1 base, and 10 bases lay in between. Germline loops: CDR1 SGHRS, CDR2 YFSETQ. The CDR3 consists of 15 residues. DNA for the CDR3: TGCGCCAGCAGCTTGGCCATGGGAGTCCAAGAGACCCAGTACTTC. Its translation is CASSLAMGVQETQYF.

The CDR3 DNA reads TGTGCCACCAGCAGAGAAGCATGGGCAGGGAGCACAGATACGCAGTATTTT. It codes for CATSREAWAGSTDTQYF. This rearrangement joins TRBV15 to TRBJ2-3, with a possible D match to TRBD1 (5 bases). Trimming shortened V by 0 bases and J by 0 bases, and 13 bases separated the two germline ends. Germline V CDR1 and CDR2: LNHNV, YYDKDF (reference sequence). This CDR3 is 17 amino acids long.

This clonotype was seen at least ten times. The chain links TRBV19 to TRBJ2-5, with D possibly TRBD1 on 6 matching bases. The CDR3 is 13 residues long. V gave up 3 bases and J gave up 4 bases, with 9 bases separating them. CDR1 LNHDA and CDR2 SQIVND come from the germline V gene (reference sequence). In DNA form, the CDR3 reads TGTGCCAGTAGTATGCAGGGGTCAGAGACCCAGTACTTC. Protein product: CASSMQGSETQYF.

This clonotype has a count of ten or more. This chain joins TRBV5-1 and TRBJ2-7, with 9 positions matching TRBD1. Germline CDR1 and CDR2: SGHRS and YFSETQ. The CDR3 extends over 13 amino acids. V was pared by 4 bases and J by 6 bases, with 5 bases of the junction left unmatched. Written as DNA, the CDR3 is TGCGCCAGCAGCCTTTGGACAGGGGCCGAGCAGTACTTC. This sequence encodes CASSLWTGAEQYF. Based on the CDR3 plus reference TRBV5-1 and TRBJ2-7, the full variable domain is KAGVTQTPRYLIKTRGQQVTLSCSPISGHRSVSWYQQTPGQGLQFLFEYFSETQRNKGNFPGRFSGRQFSNSRSEMNVSTLELGDSALYLCASSLWTGAEQYFGPGTRLTVT.

This clonotype was detected many times. This sequence joins TRBV20-1 and TRBJ2-2; no firm D call. V lost 0 bases and J 5 bases, leaving 7 bases between the germline ends. This CDR3 has 13 amino acids. Germline values: CDR1 DFQATT, CDR2 SNEGSKA (reference sequence). DNA for the CDR3: TGCAGTGCTAGAGATGGGGATACCGGGGAGCTGTTTTTT. Protein sequence: CSARDGDTGELFF.

This CDR3 is CASSFRGEYGYTF. CDR3 DNA sequence: TGTGCCAGCTCCTTTCGCGGGGAATATGGCTACACCTTC. The chain uses TRBV6-1 and TRBJ1-2; D not resolved. Germline V gene data show CDR1 as MNHNS and CDR2 as SASEGT. The CDR3 length is 13 residues. The ends were cut back, 8 bases at V and 5 bases at J, with 15 bases in the middle.

Many counts were recorded for this clonotype. V gene TRBV29-1 combines with J gene TRBJ2-3; D gene uncertain. Germline V gives CDR1 SQVTM, CDR2 ANQGSEA. The V end lost 7 bases, the J end lost 6 bases, and 8 bases lay between the germline ends. The CDR3 is made up of 10 amino acids. CDR3 DNA sequence: TGCAGCGCCAAAGAGGATACGCAGTATTTT. Translation gives CSAKEDTQYF.

This clonotype showed up just a few times. The gene calls are TRBV10-3 and TRBJ2-6, with D possibly being TRBD1 or TRBD2 (6 bases each). The CDR3 covers 15 residues. The germline V gene encodes CDR1 ENHRY and CDR2 SYGVKD. V lost 7 bases, J lost 0 bases, and 10 bases lay in between. The CDR3 spells CAINGGGSGANVLTF. In DNA, the CDR3 is TGTGCCATCAACGGAGGGGGCTCTGGGGCCAACGTCCTGACTTTC.

This clonotype has a count of ten or more. V is TRBV7-9 and J is TRBJ2-2; D call uncertain. V lost 2 bases and J 7 bases, leaving 8 bases between the germline ends. The CDR3 runs 13 residues. CDR1 SEHNR and CDR2 FQNEAQ come from the germline V gene (reference sequence). As DNA, the CDR3 is TGTGCCAGCAGCTTAAGTCTCATCGGGGAGCTGTTTTTT. Residues: CASSLSLIGELFF.

This clonotype was observed many times. V is TRBV29-1 and J is TRBJ2-1; a possible D gene is TRBD1 (5 bases). This CDR3 has 12 amino acids. Germline CDR1 reads SQVTM; CDR2 reads ANQGSEA. V was shortened by 2 bases and J by 3 bases, with 5 bases between the two germline ends. The CDR3 DNA is TGCAGCGTTGAACAGGGCTACAATGAGCAGTTCTTC. Protein sequence: CSVEQGYNEQFF.

The gene calls are TRBV20-1 and TRBJ1-3; D unclear. Trimming pared 5 bases from V and 0 bases from J, leaving 14 bases between. Germline V lookup: CDR1 DFQATT, CDR2 SNEGSKA (reference sequence). This CDR3 is 15 amino acids long. CDR3 amino acids: CSASDSGNSGNTIYF. The DNA for the CDR3 is TGCAGTGCTTCCGACTCCGGTAACTCTGGAAACACCATATATTTT.

V gene TRBV21-1 combines with J gene TRBJ1-6. TRBV21-1 constitutes a pseudogene. This CDR3 is 12 amino acids long. This CDR3 is CAGRYGNSPLHF. The CDR3 coding sequence is TGTGCCGGACGATACGGGAATTCACCCCTCCACTTT.

This clonotype occurred once. This sequence joins TRBV20-1 and TRBJ2-7; 7 positions agree with TRBD2. Germline V lookup: CDR1 DFQATT, CDR2 SNEGSKA (reference sequence). The CDR3 is 16 amino acids. The trim removed 2 bases at V and 3 bases at J, leaving 13 bases unmatched. The CDR3, as DNA: TGCAGTGCTAGACCGGAACTAGCGTCCCTTAACTACGAGCAGTACTTC. This encodes CSARPELASLNYEQYF.

The CDR3 DNA follows: TGTGCCAGCAGCTTGGGCCCCGGGGTGAACACTGAAGCTTTCTTT. Its protein is CASSLGPGVNTEAFF. The gene calls are TRBV5-5 and TRBJ1-1; D gene unclear. Germline loops: CDR1 SGHKS, CDR2 YYEKEE (reference sequence). Trimming shortened V by 0 bases and J by 0 bases, and 9 bases separated the two germline ends. This CDR3 region has 15 residues. The complete variable domain, with remaining parts taken from reference TRBV5-5 and TRBJ1-1, reads DAGVTQSPTHLIKTRGQQVTLRCSPISGHKSVSWYQQVLGQGPQFIFQYYEKEERGRGNFPDRFSARQFPNYSSELNVNALLLGDSALYLCASSLGPGVNTEAFFGQGTRLTVV.